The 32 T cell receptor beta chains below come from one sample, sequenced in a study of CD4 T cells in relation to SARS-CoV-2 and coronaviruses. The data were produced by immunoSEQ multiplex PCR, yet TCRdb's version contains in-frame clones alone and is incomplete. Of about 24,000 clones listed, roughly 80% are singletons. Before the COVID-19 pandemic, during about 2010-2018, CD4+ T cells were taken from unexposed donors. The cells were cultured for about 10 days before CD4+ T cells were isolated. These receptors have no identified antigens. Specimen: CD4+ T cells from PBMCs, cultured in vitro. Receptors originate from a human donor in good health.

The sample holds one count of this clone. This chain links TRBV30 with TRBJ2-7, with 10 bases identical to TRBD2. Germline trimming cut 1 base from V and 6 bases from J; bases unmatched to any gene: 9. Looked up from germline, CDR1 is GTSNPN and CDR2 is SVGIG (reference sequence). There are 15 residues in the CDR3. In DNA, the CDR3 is TGTGCCTGGAGTGCGGCAGCGGGAGGGCCTACCGAGCAGTACTTC. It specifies CAWSAAAGGPTEQYF. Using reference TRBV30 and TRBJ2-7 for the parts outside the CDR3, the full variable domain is SQTIHQWPATLVQPVGSPLSLECTVEGTSNPNLYWYRQAAGRGLQLLFYSVGIGQISSEVPQNLSASRPQDRQFILSSKKLLLSDSGFYLCAWSAAAGGPTEQYFGPGTRLTVT.

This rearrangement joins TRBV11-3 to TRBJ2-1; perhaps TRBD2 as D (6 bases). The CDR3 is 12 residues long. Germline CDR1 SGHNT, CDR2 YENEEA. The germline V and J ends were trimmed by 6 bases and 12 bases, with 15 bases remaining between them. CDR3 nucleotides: TGTGCCAGCAGTACAATACGGGGGTTGCAGTTCTTC. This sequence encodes CASSTIRGLQFF.

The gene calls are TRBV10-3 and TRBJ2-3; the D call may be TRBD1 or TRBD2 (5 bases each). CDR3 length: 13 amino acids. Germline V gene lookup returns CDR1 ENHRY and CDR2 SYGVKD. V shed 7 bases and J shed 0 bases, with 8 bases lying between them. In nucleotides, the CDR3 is TGTGCCATCATGAGGGACAGCACAGATACGCAGTATTTT. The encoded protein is CAIMRDSTDTQYF.

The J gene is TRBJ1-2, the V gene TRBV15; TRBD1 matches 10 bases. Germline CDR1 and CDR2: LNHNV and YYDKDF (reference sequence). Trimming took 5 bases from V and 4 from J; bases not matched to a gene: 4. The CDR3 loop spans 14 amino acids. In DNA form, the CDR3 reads TGTGCCACCAGCGCCGGACAGGGGGGCTATGGCTACACCTTC. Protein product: CATSAGQGGYGYTF.

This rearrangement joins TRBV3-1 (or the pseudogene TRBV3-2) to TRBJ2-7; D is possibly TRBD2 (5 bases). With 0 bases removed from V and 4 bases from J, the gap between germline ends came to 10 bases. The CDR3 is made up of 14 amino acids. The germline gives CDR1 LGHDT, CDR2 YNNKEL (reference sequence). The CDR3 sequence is CASSQDGGVYEQYF. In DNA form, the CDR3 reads TGTGCCAGCAGCCAAGATGGAGGAGTTTACGAGCAGTACTTC.

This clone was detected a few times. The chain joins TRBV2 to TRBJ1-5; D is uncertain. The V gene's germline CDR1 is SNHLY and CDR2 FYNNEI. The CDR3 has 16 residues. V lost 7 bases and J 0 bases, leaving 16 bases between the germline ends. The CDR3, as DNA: TGTGCCAGCAATGCCGGACGAGGCATTAGCAATCAGCCCCAGCATTTT. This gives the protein CASNAGRGISNQPQHF. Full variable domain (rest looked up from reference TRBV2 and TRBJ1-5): EPEVTQTPSHQVTQMGQEVILRCVPISNHLYFYWYRQILGQKVEFLVSFYNNEISEKSEIFDDQFSVERPDGSNFTLKIRSTKLEDSAMYFCASNAGRGISNQPQHFGDGTRLSIL.

Here the CDR3 reads CASSRTVSSYNEQFF. CDR3 bases: TGTGCCAGCAGCAGGACGGTCAGCTCCTACAATGAGCAGTTCTTC. This sequence joins TRBV11-3 and TRBJ2-1; D ambiguous. CDR1 SGHNT and CDR2 YENEEA come from the germline V gene. This CDR3 has 15 amino acids. V lost 5 bases and J lost 0, with 11 bases in between.

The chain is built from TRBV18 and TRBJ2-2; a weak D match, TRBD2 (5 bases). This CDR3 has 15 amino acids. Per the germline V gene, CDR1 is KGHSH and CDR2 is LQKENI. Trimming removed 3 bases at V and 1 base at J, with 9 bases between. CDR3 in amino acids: CASSPGVENTGELFF. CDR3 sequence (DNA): TGTGCCAGCTCACCGGGAGTAGAGAACACCGGGGAGCTGTTTTTT.

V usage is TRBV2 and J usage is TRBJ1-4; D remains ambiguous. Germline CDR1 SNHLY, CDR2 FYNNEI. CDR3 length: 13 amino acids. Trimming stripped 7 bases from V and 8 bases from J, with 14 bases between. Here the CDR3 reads CASKMEGGEKLFF. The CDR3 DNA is TGTGCCAGCAAGATGGAGGGTGGCGAAAAACTGTTTTTT.

The CDR3 reads CATSDSVSGNTIYF. CDR3 sequence (DNA): TGTGCCACCAGTGATTCCGTTTCTGGAAACACCATATATTTT. This chain connects TRBV24-1 to TRBJ1-3; D uncertain. Germline CDR1 reads KGHDR; CDR2 reads SFDVKD. The CDR3 covers 14 residues. Trimming left V 2 bases short and J 1 base short, with 5 bases between.

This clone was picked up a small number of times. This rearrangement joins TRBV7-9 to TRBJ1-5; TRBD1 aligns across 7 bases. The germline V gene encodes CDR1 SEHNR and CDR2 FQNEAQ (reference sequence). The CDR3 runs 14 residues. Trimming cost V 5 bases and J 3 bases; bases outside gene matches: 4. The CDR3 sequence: CASSKQGNNQPQHF. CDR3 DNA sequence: TGTGCCAGCAGCAAACAGGGGAACAATCAGCCCCAGCATTTT.

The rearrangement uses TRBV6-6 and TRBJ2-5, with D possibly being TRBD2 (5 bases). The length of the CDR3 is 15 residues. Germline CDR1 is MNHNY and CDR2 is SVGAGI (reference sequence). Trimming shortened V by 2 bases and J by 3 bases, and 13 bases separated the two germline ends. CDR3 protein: CASSYGGRSKETQYF. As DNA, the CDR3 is TGTGCCAGCAGTTACGGAGGCAGGAGTAAAGAGACCCAGTACTTC.

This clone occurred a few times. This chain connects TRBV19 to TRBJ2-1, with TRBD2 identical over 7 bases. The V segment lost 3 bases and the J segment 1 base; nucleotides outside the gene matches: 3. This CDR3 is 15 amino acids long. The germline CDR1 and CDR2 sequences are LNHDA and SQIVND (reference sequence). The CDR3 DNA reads TGTGCCAGTAGTATTGAGGGAGGGTCCTACAATGAGCAGTTCTTC. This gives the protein CASSIEGGSYNEQFF.

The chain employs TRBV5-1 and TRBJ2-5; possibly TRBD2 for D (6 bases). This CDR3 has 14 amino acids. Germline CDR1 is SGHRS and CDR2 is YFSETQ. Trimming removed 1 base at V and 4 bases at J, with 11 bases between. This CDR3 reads CASSLSGRSETQYF. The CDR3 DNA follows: TGCGCCAGCAGCTTGTCGGGGAGGTCAGAGACCCAGTACTTC.

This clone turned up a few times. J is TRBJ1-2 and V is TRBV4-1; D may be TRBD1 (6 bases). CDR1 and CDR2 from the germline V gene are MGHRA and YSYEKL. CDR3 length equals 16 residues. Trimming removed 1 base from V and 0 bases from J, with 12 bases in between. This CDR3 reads CASSQGQDRPNYGYTF. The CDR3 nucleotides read TGCGCCAGCAGCCAAGGGCAGGACAGACCTAACTATGGCTACACCTTC.

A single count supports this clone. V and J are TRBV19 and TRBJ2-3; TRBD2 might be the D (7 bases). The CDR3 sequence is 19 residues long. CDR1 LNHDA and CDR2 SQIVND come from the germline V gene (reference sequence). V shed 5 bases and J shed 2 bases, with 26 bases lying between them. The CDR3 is CASSLAGPRGGGPTDTQYF. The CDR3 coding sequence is TGTGCCAGTAGTCTGGCGGGACCTCGGGGAGGGGGTCCCACAGATACGCAGTATTTT.

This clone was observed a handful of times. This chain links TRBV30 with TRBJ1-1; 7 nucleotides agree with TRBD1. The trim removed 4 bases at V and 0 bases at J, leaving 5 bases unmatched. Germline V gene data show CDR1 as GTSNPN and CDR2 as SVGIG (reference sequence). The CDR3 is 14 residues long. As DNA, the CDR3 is TGTGCCTGGAACCGACAGGGAATGAACACTGAAGCTTTCTTT. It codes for CAWNRQGMNTEAFF.

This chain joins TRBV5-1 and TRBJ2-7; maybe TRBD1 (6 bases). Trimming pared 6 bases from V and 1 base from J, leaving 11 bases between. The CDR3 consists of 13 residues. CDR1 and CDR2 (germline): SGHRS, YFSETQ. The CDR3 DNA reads TGCGCCAGCAACCCCGGACAGTCCTACGAGCAGTACTTC. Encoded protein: CASNPGQSYEQYF. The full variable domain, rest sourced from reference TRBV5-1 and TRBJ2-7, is KAGVTQTPRYLIKTRGQQVTLSCSPISGHRSVSWYQQTPGQGLQFLFEYFSETQRNKGNFPGRFSGRQFSNSRSEMNVSTLELGDSALYLCASNPGQSYEQYFGPGTRLTVT.

The CDR3 loop is CASKMAALTDTQYF. CDR3 nucleotides: TGTGCCAGTAAGATGGCGGCTCTCACAGATACGCAGTATTTT. The V call is TRBV19, the J call TRBJ2-3; D gene uncertain. V was cut by 7 bases and J by 2 bases, with 13 bases left in between. The length of the CDR3 is 14 residues. The germline V gene has CDR1 LNHDA and CDR2 SQIVND (reference sequence).

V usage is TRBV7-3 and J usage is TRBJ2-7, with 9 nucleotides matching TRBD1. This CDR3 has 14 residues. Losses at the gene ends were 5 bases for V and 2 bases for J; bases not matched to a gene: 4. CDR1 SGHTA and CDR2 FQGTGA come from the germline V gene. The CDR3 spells CASSPGQGPYEQYF. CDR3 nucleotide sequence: TGTGCCAGCAGCCCCGGACAGGGGCCCTACGAGCAGTACTTC.

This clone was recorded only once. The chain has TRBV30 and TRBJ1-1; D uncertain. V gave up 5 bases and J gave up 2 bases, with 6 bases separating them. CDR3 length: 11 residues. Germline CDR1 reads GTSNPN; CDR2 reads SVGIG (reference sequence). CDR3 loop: CAWGKNTEAFF. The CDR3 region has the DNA TGTGCCTGGGGGAAAAACACTGAAGCTTTCTTT. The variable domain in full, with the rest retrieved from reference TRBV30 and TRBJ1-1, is SQTIHQWPATLVQPVGSPLSLECTVEGTSNPNLYWYRQAAGRGLQLLFYSVGIGQISSEVPQNLSASRPQDRQFILSSKKLLLSDSGFYLCAWGKNTEAFFGQGTRLTVV.

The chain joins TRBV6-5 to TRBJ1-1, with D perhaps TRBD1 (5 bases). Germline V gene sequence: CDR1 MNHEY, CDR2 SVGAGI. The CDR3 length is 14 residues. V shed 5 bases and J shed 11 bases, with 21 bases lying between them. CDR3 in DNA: TGTGCCAGCAGTCTTGACCTGGTCGGGGCTGGTGCTTTCTTT. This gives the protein CASSLDLVGAGAFF.

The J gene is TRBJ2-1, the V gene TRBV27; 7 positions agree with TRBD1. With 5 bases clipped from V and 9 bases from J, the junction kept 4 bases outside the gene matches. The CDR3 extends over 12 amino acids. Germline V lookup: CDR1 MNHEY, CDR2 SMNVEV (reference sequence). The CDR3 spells CASSLGGGEQFF. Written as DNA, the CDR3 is TGTGCCAGCAGTCTAGGGGGCGGTGAGCAGTTCTTC.

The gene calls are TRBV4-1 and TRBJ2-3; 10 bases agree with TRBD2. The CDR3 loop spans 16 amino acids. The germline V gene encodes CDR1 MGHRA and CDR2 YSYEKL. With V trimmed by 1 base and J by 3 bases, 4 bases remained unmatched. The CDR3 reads CASSQVSGRTTDTQYF. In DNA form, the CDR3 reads TGCGCCAGCAGCCAAGTTAGCGGGAGGACAACAGATACGCAGTATTTT.

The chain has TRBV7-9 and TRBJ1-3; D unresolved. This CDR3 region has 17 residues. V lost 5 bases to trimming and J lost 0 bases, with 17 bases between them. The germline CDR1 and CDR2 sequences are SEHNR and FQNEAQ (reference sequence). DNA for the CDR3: TGTGCCAGCAGCCAGCCGGCCTTGAAATTCTCTGGAAACACCATATATTTT. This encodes CASSQPALKFSGNTIYF.

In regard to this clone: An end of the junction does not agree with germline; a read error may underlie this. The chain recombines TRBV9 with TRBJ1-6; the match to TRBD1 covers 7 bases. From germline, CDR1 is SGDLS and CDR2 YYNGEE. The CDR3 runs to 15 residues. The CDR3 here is CASTVSPTGDSPLHF. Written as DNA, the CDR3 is TGTGCGAGCACCGTATCCCCTACAGGGGATTCACCCCTCCACTTT.

The CDR3 is CASSDQGYTIYF. CDR3 nucleotide sequence: TGTGCCAGCAGCGATCAGGGGTACACCATATATTTT. V and J are TRBV7-9 and TRBJ1-3; D is perhaps TRBD1 (6 bases). The CDR3 totals 12 residues. Germline CDR1 reads SEHNR; CDR2 reads FQNEAQ (reference sequence). Trimming cost V 5 bases and J 8 bases, with 10 bases left between them.

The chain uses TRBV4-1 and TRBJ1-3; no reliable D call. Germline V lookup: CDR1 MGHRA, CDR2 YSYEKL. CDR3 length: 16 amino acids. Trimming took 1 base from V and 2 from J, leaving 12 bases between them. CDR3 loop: CASSQADGVTGNTIYF. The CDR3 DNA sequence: TGCGCCAGCAGCCAAGCGGACGGGGTAACTGGAAACACCATATATTTT.

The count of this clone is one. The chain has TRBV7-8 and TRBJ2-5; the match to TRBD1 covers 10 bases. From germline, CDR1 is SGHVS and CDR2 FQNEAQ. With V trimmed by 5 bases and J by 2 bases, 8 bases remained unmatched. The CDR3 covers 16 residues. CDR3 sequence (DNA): TGTGCCAGCAGCCTGAGCGGGGGACAGGGGCAAGAGACCCAGTACTTC. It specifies CASSLSGGQGQETQYF.

This chain's CDR3 is CASSELRTENLYEQYF. The CDR3 DNA sequence: TGTGCCAGCAGTGAACTCAGGACAGAGAATCTCTACGAGCAGTACTTC. The V call is TRBV2, the J call TRBJ2-7; TRBD1 might be the D (6 bases). CDR1 is SNHLY and CDR2 is FYNNEI in the germline V gene. The CDR3 covers 16 residues. Trimming shortened V by 2 bases and J by 3 bases, and 17 bases separated the two germline ends.

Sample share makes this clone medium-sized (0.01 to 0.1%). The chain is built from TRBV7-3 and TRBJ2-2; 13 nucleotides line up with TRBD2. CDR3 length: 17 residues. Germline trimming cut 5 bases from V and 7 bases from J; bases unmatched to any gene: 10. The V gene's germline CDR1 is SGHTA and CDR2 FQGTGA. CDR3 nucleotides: TGTGCCAGCAGCCCGTCCTTACTAGCGGGAGGGGGCGGGGAGCTGTTTTTT. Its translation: CASSPSLLAGGGGELFF.

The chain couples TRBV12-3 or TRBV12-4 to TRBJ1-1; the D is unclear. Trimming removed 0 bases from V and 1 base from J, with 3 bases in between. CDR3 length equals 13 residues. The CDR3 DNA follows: TGTGCCAGCAGTTTAGCTAGGAACACTGAAGCTTTCTTT. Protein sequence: CASSLARNTEAFF.